This T cell receptor (beta chain) is drawn from a study of cytomegalovirus exposure and HLA in healthy donors. Findings and limits, study-wide: In a later analysis, the majority of CMV-associated beta chains seemingly showed HLA restriction.

Use of 60 Vbeta and 13 Jbeta primers characterized the PCR. Data came from immunoSEQ multiplex PCR; TCRdb stores just in-frame clones and leaves some out. Here the sample spans 170,000 or so clones, 75% to 90% being singletons. The CDR3 is made up of 11 amino acids. CDR1 is LNHDA, CDR2 SQIVND, per germline (reference sequence). V was pared by 10 bases and J by 4 bases, with 3 bases of the junction left unmatched. A remark on this clone: Its antigen is unidentified.

The sequence was collected from a man under 40 in good health and CMV-seropositive. V and J are TRBV19 and TRBJ1-1; 7 nucleotides align to TRBD1. The specimen sequenced was PBMCs. CDR3 sequence (DNA): TGTGCCACACAGGGGTTCACTGAAGCTTTCTTT. This sequence encodes CATQGFTEAFF.